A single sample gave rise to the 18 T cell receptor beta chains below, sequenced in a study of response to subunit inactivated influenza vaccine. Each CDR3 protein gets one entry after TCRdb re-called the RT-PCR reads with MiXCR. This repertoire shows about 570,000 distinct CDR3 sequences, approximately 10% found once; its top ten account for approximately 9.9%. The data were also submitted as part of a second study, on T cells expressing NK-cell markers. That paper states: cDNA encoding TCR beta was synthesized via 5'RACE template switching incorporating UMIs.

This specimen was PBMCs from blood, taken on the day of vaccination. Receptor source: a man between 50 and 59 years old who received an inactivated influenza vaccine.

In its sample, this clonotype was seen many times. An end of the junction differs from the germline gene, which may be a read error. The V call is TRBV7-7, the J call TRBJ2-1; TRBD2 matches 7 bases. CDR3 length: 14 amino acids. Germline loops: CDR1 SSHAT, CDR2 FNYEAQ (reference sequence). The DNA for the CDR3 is TGTGCTAGCAGCTTAGGGCATGGGAGGGATGAGCAGTTCTTC. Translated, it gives CASSLGHGRDEQFF.

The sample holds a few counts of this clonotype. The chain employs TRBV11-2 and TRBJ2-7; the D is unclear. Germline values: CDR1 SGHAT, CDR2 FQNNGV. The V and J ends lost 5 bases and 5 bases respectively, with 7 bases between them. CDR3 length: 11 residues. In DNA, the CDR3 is TGTGCCAGCAGCACCCCCCACGAGCAGTACTTC. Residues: CASSTPHEQYF.

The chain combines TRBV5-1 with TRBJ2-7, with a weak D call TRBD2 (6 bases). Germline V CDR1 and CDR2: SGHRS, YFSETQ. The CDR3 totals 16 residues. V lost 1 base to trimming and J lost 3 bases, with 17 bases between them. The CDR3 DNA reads TGCGCCAGCAGCTTGAGAGGAGACGGGAGTATCTACGAGCAGTACTTC. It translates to CASSLRGDGSIYEQYF. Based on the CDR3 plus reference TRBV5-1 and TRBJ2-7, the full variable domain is KAGVTQTPRYLIKTRGQQVTLSCSPISGHRSVSWYQQTPGQGLQFLFEYFSETQRNKGNFPGRFSGRQFSNSRSEMNVSTLELGDSALYLCASSLRGDGSIYEQYFGPGTRLTVT.

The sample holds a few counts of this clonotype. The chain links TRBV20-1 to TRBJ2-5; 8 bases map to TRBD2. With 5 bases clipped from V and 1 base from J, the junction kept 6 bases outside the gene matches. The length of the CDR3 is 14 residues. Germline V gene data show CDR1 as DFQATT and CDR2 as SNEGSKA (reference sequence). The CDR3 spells CSARLAGLQETQYF. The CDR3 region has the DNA TGCAGTGCTCGATTAGCGGGGCTCCAAGAGACCCAGTACTTC.

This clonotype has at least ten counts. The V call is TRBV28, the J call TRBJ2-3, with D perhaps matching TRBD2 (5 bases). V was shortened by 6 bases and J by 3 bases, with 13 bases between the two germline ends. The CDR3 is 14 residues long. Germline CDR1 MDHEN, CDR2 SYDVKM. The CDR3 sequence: CASRIPGSTDTQYF. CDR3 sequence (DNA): TGTGCCAGCAGGATCCCGGGGAGTACAGATACGCAGTATTTT.

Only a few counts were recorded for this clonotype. CDR3 sequence: CASRNSRGQETQYF. Written as DNA, the CDR3 is TGTGCCAGCAGAAATTCCAGGGGGCAAGAGACCCAGTACTTC. The chain links TRBV12-3 or TRBV12-4 to TRBJ2-5, with 7 bases matching TRBD1. With 6 bases clipped from V and 2 bases from J, the junction kept 6 bases outside the gene matches. The CDR3 contains 14 residues.

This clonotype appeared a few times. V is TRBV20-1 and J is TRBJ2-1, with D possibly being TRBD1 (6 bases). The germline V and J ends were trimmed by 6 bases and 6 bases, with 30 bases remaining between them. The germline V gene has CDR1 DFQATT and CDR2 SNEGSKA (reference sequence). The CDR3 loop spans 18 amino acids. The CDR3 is CSAEWTVTNNWDPNEQFF. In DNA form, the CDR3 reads TGCAGTGCAGAATGGACAGTCACCAATAATTGGGACCCCAATGAGCAGTTCTTC.

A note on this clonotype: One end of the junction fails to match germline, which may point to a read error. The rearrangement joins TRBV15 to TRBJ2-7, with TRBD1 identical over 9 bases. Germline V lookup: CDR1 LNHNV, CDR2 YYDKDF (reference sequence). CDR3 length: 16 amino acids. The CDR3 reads CTTSREVGTGTYEQYF. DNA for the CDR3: TGTACCACCAGCAGAGAGGTAGGGACAGGGACCTACGAGCAGTACTTC.

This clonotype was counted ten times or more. The CDR3 reads CASSPWTSGTTYEQYF. CDR3 DNA: TGCGCCAGCAGCCCCTGGACTAGCGGGACTACCTACGAGCAGTACTTC. The V call is TRBV4-3, the J call TRBJ2-7, with 12 bases identical to TRBD2. Germline V CDR1 and CDR2: LGHNA, YSLEER. V shed 4 bases, J shed 2 bases, and the junction held 6 bases outside the gene matches. CDR3 length: 16 residues.

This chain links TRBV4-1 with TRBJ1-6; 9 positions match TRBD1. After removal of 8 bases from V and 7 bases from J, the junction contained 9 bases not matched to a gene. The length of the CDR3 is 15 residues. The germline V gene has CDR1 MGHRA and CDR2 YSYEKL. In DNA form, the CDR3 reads TGCGCCAGCGAAAACGGACAGGGGAGGAATTCACCCCTCCACTTT. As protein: CASENGQGRNSPLHF.

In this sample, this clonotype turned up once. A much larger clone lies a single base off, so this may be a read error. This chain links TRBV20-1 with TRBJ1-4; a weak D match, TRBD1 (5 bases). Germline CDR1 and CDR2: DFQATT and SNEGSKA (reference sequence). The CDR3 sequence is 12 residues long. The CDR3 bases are TGCAGTGCTAGACGGGGCAGGGAAAAACTGTTATTT. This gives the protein CSARRGREKLLF.

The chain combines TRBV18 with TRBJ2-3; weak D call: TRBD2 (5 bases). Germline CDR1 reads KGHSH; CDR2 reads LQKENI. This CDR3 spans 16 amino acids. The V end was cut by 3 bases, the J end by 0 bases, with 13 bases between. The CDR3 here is CASSPTGLVSTDTQYF. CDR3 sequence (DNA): TGTGCCAGCTCACCGACCGGACTGGTGAGCACAGATACGCAGTATTTT.

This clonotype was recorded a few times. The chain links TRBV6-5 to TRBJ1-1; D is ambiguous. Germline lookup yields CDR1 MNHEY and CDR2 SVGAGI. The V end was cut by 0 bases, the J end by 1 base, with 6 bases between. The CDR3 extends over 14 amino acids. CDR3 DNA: TGTGCCAGCAGTTACTCGAGTGAGAACACTGAAGCTTTCTTT. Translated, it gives CASSYSSENTEAFF.

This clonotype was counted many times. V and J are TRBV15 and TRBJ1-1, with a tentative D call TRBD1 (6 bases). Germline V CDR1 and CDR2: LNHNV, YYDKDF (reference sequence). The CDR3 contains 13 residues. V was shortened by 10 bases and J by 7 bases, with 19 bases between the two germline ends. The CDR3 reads CAKEGGGVGEAFF. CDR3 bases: TGTGCCAAAGAAGGGGGGGGAGTGGGTGAAGCTTTCTTT.

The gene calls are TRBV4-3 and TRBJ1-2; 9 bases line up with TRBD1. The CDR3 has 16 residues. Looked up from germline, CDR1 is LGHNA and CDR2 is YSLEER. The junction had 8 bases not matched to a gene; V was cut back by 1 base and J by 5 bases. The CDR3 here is CASSQGGQGRGYGYTF. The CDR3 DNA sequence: TGCGCCAGCAGCCAAGGTGGACAGGGGCGCGGATATGGCTACACCTTC.

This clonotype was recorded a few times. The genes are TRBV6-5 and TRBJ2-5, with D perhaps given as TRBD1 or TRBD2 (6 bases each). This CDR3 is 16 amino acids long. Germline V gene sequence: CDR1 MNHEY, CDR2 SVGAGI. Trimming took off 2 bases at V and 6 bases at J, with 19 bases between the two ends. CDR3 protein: CASSYGGGIGFQTQYF. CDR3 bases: TGTGCCAGCAGTTACGGGGGCGGGATAGGATTCCAGACCCAGTACTTC.

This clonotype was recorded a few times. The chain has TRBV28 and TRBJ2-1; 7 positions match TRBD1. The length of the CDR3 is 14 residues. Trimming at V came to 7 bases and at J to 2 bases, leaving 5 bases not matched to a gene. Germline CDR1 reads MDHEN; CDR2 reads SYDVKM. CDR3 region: CASTRGTTYNEQFF. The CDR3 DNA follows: TGTGCCAGCACCAGGGGGACGACCTACAATGAGCAGTTCTTC.

The CDR3 nucleotides are TGTGCCAGCAGTTTAGAGGCAGGTCCTGGGTACGAGCAGTACTTC. Translation: CASSLEAGPGYEQYF. The chain carries TRBV12-3 or TRBV12-4 and TRBJ2-7; D gene ambiguous. Trimming pared 1 base from V and 4 bases from J, leaving 14 bases between. The CDR3 consists of 15 residues.